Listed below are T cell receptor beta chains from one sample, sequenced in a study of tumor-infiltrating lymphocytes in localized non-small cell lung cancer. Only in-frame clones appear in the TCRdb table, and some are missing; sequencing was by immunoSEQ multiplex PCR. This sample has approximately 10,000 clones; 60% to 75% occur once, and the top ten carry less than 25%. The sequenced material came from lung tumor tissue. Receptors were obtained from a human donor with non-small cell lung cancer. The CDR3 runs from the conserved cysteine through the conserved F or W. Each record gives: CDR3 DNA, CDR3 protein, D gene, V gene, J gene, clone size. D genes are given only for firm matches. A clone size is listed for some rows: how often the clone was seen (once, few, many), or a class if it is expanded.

DNA: TGTGCCACCAGCAGAGATCTCGAGACTAACTATGGCTACACCTTC; CDR3: CATSRDLETNYGYTF; D: -; V: TRBV15; J: TRBJ1-2; size: few
DNA: TGCGCCAGCAGCTTGGAAGGGTATAGCAATCAGCCCCAGCATTTT; CDR3: CASSLEGYSNQPQHF; D: -; V: TRBV5-1; J: TRBJ1-5; size: few
DNA: TGTGCCAGCAGCTTAGATGCCCAGAGGAAAGGCGAGCAGTACTTC; CDR3: CASSLDAQRKGEQYF; D: -; V: TRBV11-2; J: TRBJ2-7; size: -
DNA: TGTGCCAGCAGCCCGTACGGACAGGGCCAGCCCCAGCATTTT; CDR3: CASSPYGQGQPQHF; D: TRBD1; V: TRBV7-2; J: TRBJ1-5; size: few
DNA: TGTGCCAGTAGTATAGGGGTCCGGGAGGGGGAGACCCAGTACTTC; CDR3: CASSIGVREGETQYF; D: TRBD2; V: TRBV19; J: TRBJ2-5; size: few
DNA: TGTGCCAGTAGGACACAGGGGGAGTATTCACCCCTCCACTTT; CDR3: CASRTQGEYSPLHF; D: TRBD1; V: TRBV19; J: TRBJ1-6; size: few
DNA: TGCGCCAGCAGAGTCTGGGGGGGCCGTAAGGAAGATACGCAGTATTTT; CDR3: CASRVWGGRKEDTQYF; D: -; V: TRBV5-1; J: TRBJ2-3; size: -
DNA: TGTGCCAGCACCTCGGCAAACACCATATATTTT; CDR3: CASTSANTIYF; D: -; V: TRBV11-3; J: TRBJ1-3; size: -
DNA: TGTGCCAGCACCCTGGACACAATCCTGACGAGCTCCTACGAGCAGTACTTC; CDR3: CASTLDTILTSSYEQYF; D: -; V: TRBV7-9; J: TRBJ2-7; size: -
DNA: TGTGCCAGCATTAGTACAGGGGGCACTGAAGCTTTCTTT; CDR3: CASISTGGTEAFF; D: TRBD1; V: TRBV6-1; J: TRBJ1-1; size: -
DNA: TGTGCCAGCAGCCAAGAGCCGAGCTCCTACAATGAGCAGTTCTTC; CDR3: CASSQEPSSYNEQFF; D: -; V: TRBV4-2; J: TRBJ2-1; size: -
DNA: TGCGCCAGCAGCAAAGTCGGAACCCAAGAGACCCAGTACTTC; CDR3: CASSKVGTQETQYF; D: -; V: TRBV5-1; J: TRBJ2-5; size: -
DNA: TGTGCCAGCAGCACGACAGGGTACTATGGCTACACCTTC; CDR3: CASSTTGYYGYTF; D: -; V: TRBV21-1; J: TRBJ1-2; size: few
DNA: TGTGCCAGCAGTTATGGTGATGGGGGCGCGAACACCATATATTTT; CDR3: CASSYGDGGANTIYF; D: -; V: TRBV6-6; J: TRBJ1-3; size: -
DNA: TGTGCCAGCAGCTCGGACAGGAGCGAAGCTTTCTTT; CDR3: CASSSDRSEAFF; D: TRBD1; V: TRBV5-6; J: TRBJ1-1; size: -
DNA: TGTGCCAGCAGCCTCGGGACTGGAGTAAATGAGCAGTTCTTC; CDR3: CASSLGTGVNEQFF; D: -; V: TRBV11-2; J: TRBJ2-1; size: few
DNA: TGTGCCAGCAGGTCAAAGACAGGGCTTAATTCACCCCTCCACTTT; CDR3: CASRSKTGLNSPLHF; D: TRBD1; V: TRBV6-5; J: TRBJ1-6; size: -
DNA: TGTGCCAGCAGTTTCGGGGGGGCACGGACTGAAGCTTTCTTT; CDR3: CASSFGGARTEAFF; D: -; V: TRBV28; J: TRBJ1-1; size: few
DNA: TGTGCCAGCTCACCAGGGACAGGGGGCTCCTACGAGCAGTACTTC; CDR3: CASSPGTGGSYEQYF; D: TRBD1; V: TRBV18; J: TRBJ2-7; size: -
DNA: TGTGCCATCAGTGTGTTAGCGGGAGGGGACGAGCAGTACTTC; CDR3: CAISVLAGGDEQYF; D: TRBD2; V: TRBV10-3; J: TRBJ2-7; size: few
DNA: TGTGCCAGCAGCTTAGGACAGGGGCGGACTGAAGCTTTCTTT; CDR3: CASSLGQGRTEAFF; D: TRBD1; V: TRBV7-9; J: TRBJ1-1; size: -
DNA: TGTGCCATCACCCCTGGCTACATAGCCTACAATGAGCAGTTCTTC; CDR3: CAITPGYIAYNEQFF; D: -; V: TRBV10-3; J: TRBJ2-1; size: -
DNA: TGTGCCAGCAGCTTGGGGGAAGGGACCCAGTACTTC; CDR3: CASSLGEGTQYF; D: -; V: TRBV11-3; J: TRBJ2-5; size: medium-sized
DNA: TGCGCCAGCAGCCCAGGGTACTACGAGCAGTACTTC; CDR3: CASSPGYYEQYF; D: -; V: TRBV4-1; J: TRBJ2-7; size: -
DNA: TGTGCCAGCAGCTTAGCGCGGCAGGGAGAGGAAAAACTGTTTTTT; CDR3: CASSLARQGEEKLFF; D: -; V: TRBV7-9; J: TRBJ1-4; size: -
DNA: TGCGCCAGCAGCCCCTTCGGCCAAAACACTGAAGCTTTCTTT; CDR3: CASSPFGQNTEAFF; D: -; V: TRBV4-1; J: TRBJ1-1; size: -
DNA: TGTGCCAGCAGTTACCGGACTCAGAGCTCCTATAATTCACCCCTCCACTTT; CDR3: CASSYRTQSSYNSPLHF; D: -; V: TRBV27; J: TRBJ1-6; size: medium-sized
DNA: TGCGCCAGCAGCTTGGAGAGCATGAACACTGAAGCTTTCTTT; CDR3: CASSLESMNTEAFF; D: -; V: TRBV5-1; J: TRBJ1-1; size: -
DNA: TGTGCCACCAGCAACGGGGGACTCCAGTACTTC; CDR3: CATSNGGLQYF; D: -; V: TRBV15; J: TRBJ2-7; size: -
DNA: TGTGCCAGCAGCTTATTGGCGGGGAGCAATGAGCAGTTCTTC; CDR3: CASSLLAGSNEQFF; D: -; V: TRBV7-2; J: TRBJ2-1; size: once
DNA: TGTGCCAGCAGCGCACTAGCGGGGCTTTACAATGAGCAGTTCTTC; CDR3: CASSALAGLYNEQFF; D: TRBD2; V: TRBV9; J: TRBJ2-1; size: -
DNA: TGTGCCAGCACCCAATGGACAGGAACAGATACGCAGTATTTT; CDR3: CASTQWTGTDTQYF; D: TRBD1; V: TRBV28; J: TRBJ2-3; size: -
DNA: TGTGCCAGCAGTCGGGGGGGCAAAGATACGCAGTATTTT; CDR3: CASSRGGKDTQYF; D: TRBD2; V: TRBV6-5; J: TRBJ2-3; size: few
DNA: TGTGCCAGCAGTTTCCGGCCGGGACAACTGAACACTGAAGCTTTCTTT; CDR3: CASSFRPGQLNTEAFF; D: -; V: TRBV13; J: TRBJ1-1; size: few
DNA: TGCGCCAGCAGCTTCCGAGAGAGCGGACTCAATGAGCAGTTCTTC; CDR3: CASSFRESGLNEQFF; D: -; V: TRBV5-1; J: TRBJ2-1; size: -
DNA: TGTGCCAGCTCCCCTCAGCGGGGGACTACAGATACGCAGTATTTT; CDR3: CASSPQRGTTDTQYF; D: TRBD2; V: TRBV18; J: TRBJ2-3; size: -
DNA: TGTGCCAGCAGCCCCCGAGGGGGCAGGGGGACCTACGAGCAGTACTTC; CDR3: CASSPRGGRGTYEQYF; D: TRBD1; V: TRBV7-4; J: TRBJ2-7; size: once
DNA: TGTGCCAGCAGTTCCTCGCAGGGAAATTCACCCCTCCACTTT; CDR3: CASSSSQGNSPLHF; D: -; V: TRBV28; J: TRBJ1-6; size: -
DNA: TGTGCCAGCAATGACCTAGCGGGGGGGGGACAAGAGACCCAGTACTTC; CDR3: CASNDLAGGGQETQYF; D: TRBD2; V: TRBV6-1; J: TRBJ2-5; size: once
DNA: TGTGCCAGCGGGAGACTAGCGGGGCTAACCGAGCAGTACTTC; CDR3: CASGRLAGLTEQYF; D: TRBD2; V: TRBV6-1; J: TRBJ2-7; size: -
DNA: TGTGCCAGCAGTTTAGCGGGGGGGTACGGTGAGCAGTTCTTC; CDR3: CASSLAGGYGEQFF; D: TRBD2; V: TRBV7-2; J: TRBJ2-1; size: -
DNA: TGTGCCAGCAGTTACGCAGGCAATTCACCCCTCCACTTT; CDR3: CASSYAGNSPLHF; D: -; V: TRBV6-5; J: TRBJ1-6; size: medium-sized
DNA: TGCAGTGCCATAGATATATATGGCTACACCTTC; CDR3: CSAIDIYGYTF; D: -; V: TRBV20-1; J: TRBJ1-2; size: -
DNA: TGTGCCAGTAGTACGGCTGCGACAGGGGGTAACGAGCAGTACTTC; CDR3: CASSTAATGGNEQYF; D: TRBD1; V: TRBV19; J: TRBJ2-7; size: -
DNA: TGCAGCGTGGATCCGGGACAGGGACGGCCGGAGACCCAGTACTTC; CDR3: CSVDPGQGRPETQYF; D: TRBD1; V: TRBV29-1; J: TRBJ2-5; size: -
DNA: TGTGCCAGTAGTAAGGAGGCAGGGGGAACCTACGAGCAGTACTTC; CDR3: CASSKEAGGTYEQYF; D: TRBD1; V: TRBV19; J: TRBJ2-7; size: -
DNA: TGCGCCAGCAGGTACTTCACTCGGACAGGGGGCGATGGCTACACCTTC; CDR3: CASRYFTRTGGDGYTF; D: TRBD1; V: TRBV5-1; J: TRBJ1-2; size: -
DNA: TGTGCCAGCTCACCAACAGGGGGCTCTAATTCACCCCTCCACTTT; CDR3: CASSPTGGSNSPLHF; D: TRBD1; V: TRBV18; J: TRBJ1-6; size: -
DNA: TGTGCCAGCAGTTACTTACAATCGCAGTATTTT; CDR3: CASSYLQSQYF; D: -; V: TRBV6-5; J: TRBJ2-3; size: -
DNA: TGTGCCAGCAGTTGGGACAGGGAGTTATACGAGCAGTACTTC; CDR3: CASSWDRELYEQYF; D: TRBD1; V: TRBV6-5; J: TRBJ2-7; size: -
DNA: TGTGCCAGCAGTCCCCCGGGACGGGGCCCCTACGAGCAGTACTTC; CDR3: CASSPPGRGPYEQYF; D: -; V: TRBV16; J: TRBJ2-7; size: -
DNA: TGTGCCAGCAGCTTGGGGACTTGGGACAGGGGATCCTATGGCTACACCTTC; CDR3: CASSLGTWDRGSYGYTF; D: TRBD1; V: TRBV5-5; J: TRBJ1-2; size: -
DNA: TGCAGCGTTGTCTCAACAGGGGGCGCAGATACGCAGTATTTT; CDR3: CSVVSTGGADTQYF; D: TRBD1; V: TRBV29-1; J: TRBJ2-3; size: -